This TCR beta chain came from a study of cytomegalovirus exposure and HLA in healthy donors. Concerning this clone itself: Antigen specificity is unknown.

Use of 60 Vbeta and 13 Jbeta primers characterized the PCR. Per the original data handling: Unique TCR beta chains totaled roughly 80 million in a later count, with about 11 million of them shared. Data came from immunoSEQ multiplex PCR; TCRdb stores just in-frame clones and leaves some out. For V, J and clone size, that table is used; D and trimming come from the DNA. The data hold some 130,000 clones, with around three quarters observed a single time. Trimming took off 6 bases at V and 2 bases at J, with 11 bases between the two ends. CDR1 is MNHNY, CDR2 SVGAGI, per germline (reference sequence). The CDR3 runs 14 residues. Findings and limits, study-wide: Reports described diagnosis of cytomegalovirus status by the classifier as highly specific and sensitive.

The sequenced sample was PBMCs. The V call is TRBV6-6, the J call TRBJ1-5; the D gene is possibly TRBD1 (6 bases). This clonotype originated in a man aged 30-40 years in good health. As DNA, the CDR3 is TGTGCCAGCAGGACAGGTGACGGCAATCAGCCCCAGCATTTT. This encodes CASRTGDGNQPQHF.